This T cell receptor (beta chain) was profiled in a study of blood T cell repertoires in COVID-19 (dated by TCRdb to 2020 to 2021). Turning to the overall study: Samples covering the acute and convalescent phases of COVID-19 were provided by collaborators in the United States, Italy and Spain. The prospective study material was composed of cDNA or gDNA derived from T cells, B-cell-depleted T cells, or PBMCs. The dataset comprised deeply sampled blood TCRbeta repertoires from subjects exposed to, actively infected with, or recovered from COVID-19. The repertoires were released in a freely available public database intended as a resource for research on the immune response to SARS-CoV-2. Samples were obtained from the ongoing ImmuneRACE study (first 160 participants) and from over a thousand subjects provided by 6 global collaborators. Nearly every sample came with metadata listing a de-identified subject ID, COVID-19 status, age in years and sex. Where available, HLA class I and class II types were obtained from metadata supplied by the sample provider rather than from assay-based typing.

Collaborating institutions collected whole blood in K2EDTA tubes following their own protocols. For TCRbeta analysis, collaborator samples were shipped as frozen whole blood, as isolated PBMCs, or as DNA extracted from either sample type. TCRbeta CDR3 regions were amplified from genomic DNA by means of the immunoSEQ Assay, a bias-controlled multiplex PCR. Processing in the source paper ran as follows. The number of nucleated cells in each sample was estimated by amplification of reference gene primers within the assay. To quantify the absolute abundance of each unique TCRbeta CDR3 rearrangement, sequence reads were collapsed and filtered. Productive Simpson clonality was computed per sample as the square root of Simpson's diversity index over productive rearrangements. This is the immuneACCESS table as TCRdb keeps it, with only in-frame sequences that have V and J called. A part of the clones is gone; compared with another copy, unresolved V genes explain less than half, and the rest is unexplained. V and J calls and clone size are those listed in that table; D and trimming were worked out from the DNA. For this sample there are some 240,000 clones; about three quarters appear just once. Of the sample, over 7% is held by the ten largest clones.

Notes on this clone: This receptor's antigen is unknown. Base qualities are not provided; no much larger clone lies one nucleotide away.

Findings and caveats that apply to the study as a whole: How much clinical and demographic metadata was included differed by source and by participant, and the metadata was provided uncurated.

Sequencing was carried out using peripheral blood. This clonotype was obtained from a woman aged 70-85 years with acute or convalescent COVID-19.

The DNA sequence follows: TGTGCCAGCAGTGCAGGACAGCGAAATGAAAAACTGTTTTTT. Its translation reads: CASSAGQRNEKLFF. The V and J segments used are TRBV9 and TRBJ1-4; TRBD1 is perhaps the D gene, given 6 matching bases. V loses 5 bases, J loses 5 bases, and the germline ends lie 13 bases apart. CDR1 and CDR2 were assigned from the germline V gene as SGDLS and YYNGEE. The CDR3 holds 14 amino acids from the cysteine to the phenylalanine. The retained sequence is limited to the CDR3, 42 bases, with the frame set at the first base.